This TCR beta chain was recorded in a study of resident and recirculating memory T cells in vitiligo. Whole-study context: Shave-biopsy epidermis from lesional and nonlesional skin was sequenced alongside PBMCs.

Stability required unchanged lesions during the previous 6 months. Clones were sequenced by immunoSEQ multiplex PCR, and TCRdb holds only the in-frame ones, with some missing. The sample lists around 76,000 clones; roughly 90% were seen once. Per germline, CDR1 SNHLY and CDR2 FYNNEI. This CDR3 contains 15 residues. V was clipped by 6 bases and J by 2 bases; unmatched bases: 8. Sequences were obtained from blood. The V gene is TRBV2, the J gene TRBJ2-3; the match to TRBD2 covers 7 bases. The clonotype originates from a male donor with vitiligo. DNA for the CDR3: TGTGCCAGCAGAAGGAGGCGGGGGACCACAGATACGCAGTATTTT. Its protein product is CASRRRRGTTDTQYF.